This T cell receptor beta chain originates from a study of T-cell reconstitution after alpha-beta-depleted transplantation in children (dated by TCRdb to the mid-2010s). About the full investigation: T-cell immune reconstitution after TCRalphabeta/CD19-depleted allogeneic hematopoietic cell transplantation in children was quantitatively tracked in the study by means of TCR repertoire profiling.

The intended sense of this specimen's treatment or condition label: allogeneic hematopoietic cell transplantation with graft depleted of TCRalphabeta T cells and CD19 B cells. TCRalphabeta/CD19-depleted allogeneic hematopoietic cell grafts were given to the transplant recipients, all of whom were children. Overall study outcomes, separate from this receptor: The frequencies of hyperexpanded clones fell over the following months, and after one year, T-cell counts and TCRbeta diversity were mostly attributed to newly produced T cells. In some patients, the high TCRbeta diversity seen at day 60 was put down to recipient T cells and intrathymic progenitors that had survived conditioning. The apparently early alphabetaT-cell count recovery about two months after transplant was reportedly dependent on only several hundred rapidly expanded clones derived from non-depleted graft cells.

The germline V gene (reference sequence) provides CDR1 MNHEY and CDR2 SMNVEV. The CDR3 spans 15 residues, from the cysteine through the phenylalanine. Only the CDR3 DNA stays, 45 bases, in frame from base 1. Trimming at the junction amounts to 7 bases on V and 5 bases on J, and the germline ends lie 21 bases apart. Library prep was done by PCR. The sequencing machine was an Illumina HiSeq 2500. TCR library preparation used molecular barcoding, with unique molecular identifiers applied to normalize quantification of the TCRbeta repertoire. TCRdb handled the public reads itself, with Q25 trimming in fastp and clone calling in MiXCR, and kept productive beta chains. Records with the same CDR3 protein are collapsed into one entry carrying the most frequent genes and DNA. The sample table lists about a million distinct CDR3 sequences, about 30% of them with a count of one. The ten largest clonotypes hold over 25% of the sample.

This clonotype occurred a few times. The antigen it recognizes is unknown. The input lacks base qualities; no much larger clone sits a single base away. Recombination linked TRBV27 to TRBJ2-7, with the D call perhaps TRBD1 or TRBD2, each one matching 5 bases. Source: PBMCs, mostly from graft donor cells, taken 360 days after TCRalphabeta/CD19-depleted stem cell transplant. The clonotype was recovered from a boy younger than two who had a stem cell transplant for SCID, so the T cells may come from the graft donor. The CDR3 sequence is CASKPDLGVAHEQYF. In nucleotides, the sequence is TGTGCCAGCAAACCGGACTTGGGGGTGGCTCACGAGCAGTACTTC.